These 22 T cell receptor beta chains were all obtained from the same sample, sequenced in a study of beta chain features in type 1 diabetes. Expressed TCRB transcripts got sequenced, as all isolated RNA was reverse transcribed. Profiling relied on immunoSEQ multiplex PCR, and the TCRdb table lists in-frame clones only, not all of them. The sample lists about 350,000 clones, around a fifth occurring once. The sample consisted of naive CD4+ T cells from blood. Every receptor here comes from a woman under 30 in good health.

DNA of the CDR3: TGTGCCAGCGGACCGTCTAGCGGGGGGGCCCATGAGCAGTTCTTC. Translating it yields CASGPSSGGAHEQFF. The chain has TRBV6-1 and TRBJ2-1, with 12 bases aligning to TRBD2. V lost 8 bases, J lost 8 bases, and 10 bases stayed unmatched. Germline CDR1 and CDR2: MNHNS and SASEGT. This CDR3 has 15 residues.

This clone was counted a few times. The chain couples TRBV18 to TRBJ1-2, with D possibly TRBD1 on 5 matching bases. The CDR3 covers 15 residues. Trimming shortened V by 5 bases and J by 8 bases, and 21 bases separated the two germline ends. CDR1 and CDR2 (germline): KGHSH, LQKENI. CDR3 loop: CASSTLREGLRGYTF. Here the CDR3 DNA reads TGTGCCAGCTCAACCCTCCGGGAGGGGTTGAGGGGCTACACCTTC.

The chain combines TRBV29-1 with TRBJ1-2, with 10 bases fitting TRBD1. The germline gives CDR1 SQVTM, CDR2 ANQGSEA. The CDR3 is 15 residues long. V gave up 6 bases and J gave up 0 bases; unmatched junction bases: 7. This CDR3 reads CSVLGQGEANYGYTF. In DNA form, the CDR3 reads TGCAGCGTCCTTGGACAGGGGGAAGCTAACTATGGCTACACCTTC. Drawing the rest from reference TRBV29-1 and TRBJ1-2, the complete variable domain is SAVISQKPSRDICQRGTSLTIQCQVDSQVTMMFWYRQQPGQSLTLIATANQGSEATYESGFVIDKFPISRPNLTFSTLTVSNMSPEDSSIYLCSVLGQGEANYGYTFGSGTRLTVV.

The table lists this clone with a few counts. An end of the junction differs from the germline gene, which may be a read error. This sequence joins TRBV25-1 and TRBJ2-1, with 9 bases matching TRBD2. This CDR3 has 14 amino acids. In germline, CDR1 is MGHDK, CDR2 SYGVNS. The DNA of the CDR3 is TGTGCCAGCAGTAGAGCCTCTAGCGGGGCCTATCAGGTCTTC. Protein product: CASSRASSGAYQVF.

This clone has a handful of counts. The chain is built from TRBV27 and TRBJ2-7, with a weak D call TRBD2 (6 bases). Between the trimmed V and J ends, which lost 0 bases and 0 bases, there was a span of 9 bases. The CDR3 runs to 15 residues. Germline V CDR1 and CDR2: MNHEY, SMNVEV (reference sequence). This chain's CDR3 is CASSLSGTLSYEQYF. The CDR3 DNA sequence: TGTGCCAGCAGTTTATCGGGGACTCTCTCCTACGAGCAGTACTTC.

This clone was counted a single time. CDR3 coding DNA: TGCAGCGTTGAAGGACCCAGCGGGAGGGCCCGGGGCTCCTACGAGCAGTACTTC. This codes for CSVEGPSGRARGSYEQYF. V is TRBV29-1 and J is TRBJ2-7; 10 positions agree with TRBD2. The CDR3 covers 18 residues. The junction had 12 bases not matched to a gene; V was cut back by 1 base and J by 0 bases. Per germline, CDR1 SQVTM and CDR2 ANQGSEA.

This clone was seen a handful of times. Written as DNA, the CDR3 is TGCGCCAGCAGCCCCTGGGGACAGGGGGGCCATGAGCAGTTCTTC. Protein product: CASSPWGQGGHEQFF. This chain connects TRBV5-1 to TRBJ2-1; 11 nucleotides match TRBD1. The length of the CDR3 is 15 residues. Trimming cost V 4 bases and J 8 bases; bases outside gene matches: 8. Germline V CDR1 and CDR2: SGHRS, YFSETQ.

This clone was detected only a few times. V and J are TRBV5-1 and TRBJ2-1; 8 nucleotides align to TRBD2. CDR3 length: 14 residues. J lost 5 bases, V lost 4 bases, and 5 bases had no gene match. Per the germline V gene, CDR1 is SGHRS and CDR2 is YFSETQ. The CDR3 DNA follows: TGCGCCAGCAGCCAGACTAGCGCACACAATGAGCAGTTCTTC. Translated: CASSQTSAHNEQFF.

This clone was counted only a few times. The chain uses TRBV29-1 and TRBJ1-2; possibly TRBD1 for D (6 bases). This CDR3 has 13 amino acids. The germline V and J ends were trimmed by 5 bases and 2 bases, with 12 bases remaining between them. Germline-derived CDR1 and CDR2 are SQVTM and ANQGSEA. CDR3 residues: CSVLQGANYGYTF. The CDR3 bases are TGCAGCGTTCTACAGGGAGCCAACTATGGCTACACCTTC.

The rearrangement links TRBV5-1 to TRBJ1-1; 8 bases line up with TRBD1. V was clipped by 1 base and J by 3 bases; unmatched bases: 2. The germline gives CDR1 SGHRS, CDR2 YFSETQ. This CDR3 is 14 amino acids long. This chain's CDR3 is CASSLTGGDTEAFF. CDR3 sequence (DNA): TGCGCCAGCAGCTTGACAGGGGGAGACACTGAAGCTTTCTTT.

This clone occurred a few times. The rearrangement joins TRBV7-9 to TRBJ2-7, with D uncertain. Germline loops: CDR1 SEHNR, CDR2 FQNEAQ (reference sequence). The V gene lost 5 bases and the J gene lost 0 bases, with 14 bases spanning the gap. The CDR3 runs 15 residues. CDR3 sequence: CASSILGGSSYEQYF. CDR3 DNA: TGTGCCAGCAGCATCCTAGGCGGCAGCTCCTACGAGCAGTACTTC.

This chain links TRBV2 with TRBJ2-3; 12 positions match TRBD2. V lost 6 bases and J lost 0; bases outside the gene matches: 1. This CDR3 has 15 residues. Germline V gives CDR1 SNHLY, CDR2 FYNNEI. The CDR3 DNA is TGTGCCAGCAGCGGACTAGCGGGGAGCACAGATACGCAGTATTTT. It specifies CASSGLAGSTDTQYF.

The V and J genes are TRBV5-6 and TRBJ2-7; 8 nucleotides line up with TRBD1. The CDR3 covers 15 residues. The junction had 4 bases not matched to a gene; V was cut back by 0 bases and J by 2 bases. CDR1 is SGHDT and CDR2 is YYEEEE in the germline V gene. The CDR3 DNA follows: TGTGCCAGCAGCTTGGCAGGACAGGGAACCTACGAGCAGTACTTC. Its protein is CASSLAGQGTYEQYF.

Only a few counts were recorded for this clone. The V call is TRBV30, the J call TRBJ1-2; possible D gene TRBD1, 5 bases. CDR3 length equals 10 residues. The V gene's germline CDR1 is GTSNPN and CDR2 SVGIG (reference sequence). The CDR3 sequence: CAVYRWGYTF. CDR3 nucleotide sequence: TGTGCAGTTTACAGGTGGGGCTACACCTTC.

The chain uses TRBV2 and TRBJ2-7, with TRBD2 matching 9 bases. This CDR3 has 13 residues. CDR1 SNHLY and CDR2 FYNNEI come from the germline V gene. The junction had 8 bases not matched to a gene; V was cut back by 8 bases and J by 6 bases. The CDR3 here is CASGWLAGTEQYF. The DNA of the CDR3 is TGTGCCAGCGGCTGGCTAGCGGGAACCGAGCAGTACTTC.

The rearrangement links TRBV2 to TRBJ1-2, with D tentatively TRBD1 (5 bases). V was shortened by 6 bases and J by 3 bases, with 14 bases between the two germline ends. Per germline, CDR1 SNHLY and CDR2 FYNNEI. The CDR3 contains 14 residues. The CDR3 is CASSREGRDYGYTF. CDR3 nucleotides: TGTGCCAGCAGCCGAGAGGGGAGGGACTATGGCTACACCTTC.

In its sample, this clone was seen a few times. This rearrangement joins TRBV5-1 to TRBJ1-2, with a possible D match to TRBD1 (5 bases). Looked up from germline, CDR1 is SGHRS and CDR2 is YFSETQ. V lost 2 bases to trimming and J lost 6 bases, with 8 bases between them. The CDR3 is 12 amino acids. The CDR3 DNA reads TGCGCCAGCAGCTTCGGAGGGGATGGCTACACCTTC. Its protein is CASSFGGDGYTF.

This clone has a handful of counts. The chain uses TRBV2 and TRBJ2-5; D is unresolved. CDR3 length: 13 amino acids. Trimming removed 2 bases from V and 9 bases from J, with 13 bases in between. Germline CDR1 and CDR2: SNHLY and FYNNEI. CDR3 DNA: TGTGCCAGCAGTGAACGGCGTGAGGAGTCCCAGTACTTC. Its protein is CASSERREESQYF.

This clone has only a few counts. The V call is TRBV5-4, the J call TRBJ2-1, with 9 bases that match TRBD2. Germline V gene lookup returns CDR1 SGHNT and CDR2 YYREEE (reference sequence). V was pared by 2 bases and J by 5 bases, with 2 bases of the junction left unmatched. CDR3 length: 14 residues. The CDR3, as DNA: TGTGCCAGCAGCTTCCCTAGCGGGAACAATGAGCAGTTCTTC. Protein sequence: CASSFPSGNNEQFF.

The chain has TRBV27 and TRBJ2-7, with TRBD1 matching over 7 bases. The CDR3 sequence is 14 residues long. In germline, CDR1 is MNHEY, CDR2 SMNVEV (reference sequence). With 4 bases clipped from V and 6 bases from J, the junction kept 9 bases outside the gene matches. The CDR3 reads CASSSKANRGEQYF. As DNA, the CDR3 is TGTGCCAGCAGTTCGAAAGCGAACAGGGGCGAGCAGTACTTC.

In its sample, this clone was seen a few times. The chain carries TRBV18 and TRBJ1-2; D gene unclear. V shed 0 bases and J shed 1 base, with 6 bases lying between them. Per germline, CDR1 KGHSH and CDR2 LQKENI. This CDR3 has 14 amino acids. The CDR3 DNA reads TGTGCCAGCTCACCACCGGTCGGTAACTATGGCTACACCTTC. Translated, it gives CASSPPVGNYGYTF.

The rearrangement joins TRBV7-2 to TRBJ2-3; D is unresolved. The CDR3 covers 13 residues. From germline, CDR1 is SGHTA and CDR2 FQGNSA. Trimming cost V 1 base and J 5 bases, with 7 bases left between them. This CDR3 reads CASSLDREDTQYF. DNA of the CDR3: TGTGCCAGCAGCTTAGATAGAGAAGATACGCAGTATTTT.